This T cell receptor (beta chain) was found in a study of identical twins' blood T cells. The length of the CDR3 is 15 residues. Trimming at V came to 3 bases and at J to 2 bases, leaving 4 bases not matched to a gene. Germline lookup yields CDR1 SGHTA and CDR2 FQGNSA. The table lists this clonotype with a few counts. The target antigen is unknown. Points from the study as a whole: Twins shared more top CDR3 clonotypes than unrelated donors did.

MiXCR, applied by TCRdb to the 5' RACE reads, yields one record per CDR3 protein. The profile shows 300,000 to 450,000 distinct CDR3 sequences, roughly 31% of them singletons. The gene calls are TRBV7-2 and TRBJ1-2, with 9 bases aligning to TRBD1. This clonotype originated in a woman aged 18-55 years in good health. Source material: PBMCs. The CDR3 DNA is TGTGCCAGCAGCTTCACAGGGGGCTTCAACTATGGCTACACCTTC. Protein sequence: CASSFTGGFNYGYTF.